These 9 T cell receptor beta chains were all obtained from the same sample, sequenced in a study of siplizumab effects on memory and regulatory T cells. This table comes from immunoSEQ multiplex PCR, and its TCRdb copy is limited to in-frame clones, with some not included. In the table there are about 100,000 clones, about 94% of which are singletons. Sequencing used non-Treg CD4+ T cells sorted from blood. The origin of the receptors is a human donor in good health.

This clone was picked up one time. The chain combines TRBV7-9 with TRBJ2-2; 8 nucleotides line up with TRBD1. V shed 2 bases and J 5 bases; nucleotides not matched to a gene: 4. Per the germline V gene, CDR1 is SEHNR and CDR2 is FQNEAQ (reference sequence). The CDR3 loop spans 15 amino acids. The CDR3 protein is CASSLSTGGTGELFF. CDR3 DNA sequence: TGTGCCAGCAGCTTATCAACAGGGGGGACCGGGGAGCTGTTTTTT.

The genes are TRBV10-3 and TRBJ2-2, with D tentatively TRBD2 (5 bases). The CDR3 consists of 13 residues. CDR1 is ENHRY and CDR2 is SYGVKD in the germline V gene. With 11 bases removed from V and 5 bases from J, the gap between germline ends came to 15 bases. The DNA for the CDR3 is TGTGCCTCCACCGAAAGGGAGACCGGGGAGCTGTTTTTT. Translating gives CASTERETGELFF.

The table lists this clone with a count of one. V gene TRBV11-3 combines with J gene TRBJ1-3; D perhaps matches TRBD1 (5 bases). The CDR3 is 16 residues long. Looked up from germline, CDR1 is SGHNT and CDR2 is YENEEA. Trimming removed 4 bases at V and 4 bases at J, with 17 bases between. As DNA, the CDR3 is TGTGCCAGCAGCTCCTCGAGGGGCGCTGAAGGAAACACCATATATTTT. This codes for CASSSSRGAEGNTIYF.

J is TRBJ2-1 and V is TRBV5-8; D is unclear. CDR1 and CDR2 (germline): SGHTS, YDEGEE. This CDR3 is 14 amino acids long. The V gene lost 4 bases and the J gene lost 5 bases, with 13 bases spanning the gap. The DNA for the CDR3 is TGTGCCAGCAGCCCTGAGATTGGGGACAATGAGCAGTTCTTC. The encoded protein is CASSPEIGDNEQFF. Full variable domain (remainder filled in from reference TRBV5-8 and TRBJ2-1): EAGVTQSPTHLIKTRGQQATLRCSPISGHTSVYWYQQALGLGLQFLLWYDEGEERNRGNFPPRFSGRQFPNYSSELNVNALELEDSALYLCASSPEIGDNEQFFGPGTRLTVL.

The rearrangement joins TRBV7-3 to TRBJ2-7; the match to TRBD2 covers 9 bases. There are 15 residues in the CDR3. From germline, CDR1 is SGHTA and CDR2 FQGTGA. J gave up 2 bases and V 3 bases, and 5 bases lay outside the gene matches. CDR3: CASSFRLAVAYEQYF. Here the CDR3 DNA reads TGTGCCAGCAGCTTCAGACTAGCGGTTGCCTACGAGCAGTACTTC.

The V gene is TRBV5-4, the J gene TRBJ2-5; unclear D gene. The CDR3 is made up of 11 amino acids. Germline V gene data show CDR1 as SGHNT and CDR2 as YYREEE (reference sequence). V lost 4 bases and J 3 bases, leaving 4 bases between the germline ends. The CDR3 spells CASSTEETQYF. The CDR3 coding sequence is TGTGCCAGCAGCACGGAAGAGACCCAGTACTTC.

The genes are TRBV2 and TRBJ1-1; D not certain. V was trimmed by 7 bases and J by 7 bases, leaving 16 bases between them. Per the germline V gene, CDR1 is SNHLY and CDR2 is FYNNEI. The CDR3 covers 13 residues. The chain's CDR3 is CASKVAGLLEAFF. Here the CDR3 DNA reads TGTGCCAGCAAAGTCGCGGGCCTTCTTGAAGCTTTCTTT.

The chain has TRBV30 and TRBJ1-3, with TRBD1 identical over 8 bases. V shed 5 bases, J shed 1 base, and the junction held 1 base outside the gene matches. Germline V gene sequence: CDR1 GTSNPN, CDR2 SVGIG (reference sequence). The CDR3 spans 13 residues. CDR3 nucleotide sequence: TGTGCCTGGGACAGGGGATCTGGAAACACCATATATTTT. This codes for CAWDRGSGNTIYF.

This clone was counted a single time. The chain couples TRBV9 to TRBJ2-2; 7 nucleotides align to TRBD2. V lost 0 bases to trimming and J lost 7 bases; unmatched junction nucleotides: 3. CDR1 is SGDLS, CDR2 YYNGEE, per germline. The CDR3 spans 14 residues. CDR3 amino acids: CASSVAGGYGELFF. CDR3 sequence (DNA): TGTGCCAGCAGCGTAGCGGGGGGATACGGGGAGCTGTTTTTT.